This TCR beta chain was sequenced during a study of blood T cell repertoires in COVID-19 (dated by TCRdb to 2018 to 2021). The study in broad terms: The collaborator samples originated in the United States, Italy and Spain and spanned the acute and convalescent phases of COVID-19. The material from the prospective study consisted of cDNA or gDNA derived from T cells, B-cell-depleted T cells, or PBMCs. Deeply sampled blood TCRbeta repertoires from subjects exposed to, actively infected with, or recovered from COVID-19 were included in the dataset. A freely available public database, intended as a resource for researchers studying the immune response to SARS-CoV-2, is where the repertoires were released. The samples were drawn from two sources: the first 160 participants of the ongoing ImmuneRACE study, and 1,254 subjects contributed by 6 global collaborators. Sample metadata almost always included a de-identified subject ID, COVID-19 status, age in years and sex. HLA class I and class II types, where available, came from metadata supplied by the sample provider rather than from assay-based typing. Points the paper makes about the study in general: The amount of clinical and demographic metadata varied by source and participant and was provided uncurated.

According to the germline V gene, CDR1 reads SGHRS and CDR2 reads YFSETQ. Trimming takes 2 bases off V and 4 bases off J; junction bases not matched to a gene: 13. From the cysteine up to the phenylalanine, the CDR3 has a length of 17 residues. Just CDR3 DNA is preserved here, 51 bases in frame from base 1. Participants in the prospective study were aged roughly 18 to 89 years, lived in 20 to 25 United States geographic areas, and enrolled through a virtual design. In the prospective study, cohorts were assigned on the basis of participant-reported clinical history obtained from a screening survey and a study questionnaire. Recovered participants in ImmuneRACE Cohort 3 were defined by two consecutive negative NP/OP PCR tests, clearance by a healthcare professional, or resolution of symptoms. In the prospective study, mobile phlebotomists collected whole blood, serum and a nasopharyngeal or oropharyngeal swab from each participant. Over an approximately 2-month period, participants in the prospective study had the option of providing additional blood draws and questionnaires. Before DNA extraction, blood samples from the prospective study were shipped at room temperature or frozen.

With regard to this clone: Its specific antigen is unknown. No much larger clonotype is one base removed from it; base qualities were not supplied.

TCRbeta CDR3 regions were amplified from genomic DNA using the immunoSEQ Assay, a bias-controlled multiplex PCR. In the original analysis: The number of nucleated cells in each sample was estimated from the amplification of reference gene primers within the assay. Sequence reads were collapsed and filtered to measure the absolute abundance of every unique TCRbeta CDR3 rearrangement. For each sample, productive Simpson clonality was calculated as the square root of Simpson's diversity index across productive rearrangements. TCRdb obtained this table from immuneACCESS and retained in-frame rearrangements with V and J assigned. These tables miss some clones; where compared with another copy, unresolved V genes account for less than half of the shortfall, and the remainder is unexplained. That table supplies the V and J calls and clone size; D and trimming were determined from the DNA. The sample table contains some 260,000 clones; only one count was recorded for about 89% of them. The ten largest clones represent 8% to 10% of the sample.

The TCR comes from a man aged 35 to 55 who had recovered from COVID-19. The sequencing sample was made of PBMCs or T cells enriched from blood (not recorded which). This chain is built from TRBV5-1 and TRBJ1-2, and TRBD1 matches 8 of the central bases. The DNA reads as follows: TGCGCCAGCAGCTTAAGGACAGGGAACGGGTTGAGCTATGGCTACACCTTC. The translation is CASSLRTGNGLSYGYTF.